The present entry profiles one TCR beta chain with its context. Deletions cut 5 bases from V and 2 bases from J, with 10 bases between. This CDR3 region has 13 residues. CDR1 and CDR2 from the germline V gene are LNHNV and YYDKDF (reference sequence). The data derive from a study of blood T cell repertoires in COVID-19. In the study overall: Sites in the United States, Italy and Spain provided acute and convalescent COVID-19 samples. T cells, B-cell-depleted T cells, or PBMCs supplied cDNA or gDNA.

Seattle patients were enrolled while actively infected and followed longitudinally. Original methodology: Amplification with reference gene primers provided the estimates of nucleated cell counts. Sequencing was performed with immunoSEQ multiplex PCR; in TCRdb, only in-frame clones are kept and a portion is missing. Clone size and V and J calls were adopted from that table, with D and trimming inferred from the DNA. The repertoire includes about 49,000 clones, approximately 95% of them detected once, and approximately 1% sits in the top ten. The rearrangement links TRBV15 to TRBJ2-7; D is unresolved. This sequence was found in a man aged 60 to 69 with COVID-19, enrolled during active disease. The sample consisted of peripheral blood. CDR3 amino acids: CATSDTLTYEQYF. The DNA for the CDR3 is TGTGCCACCAGCGACACCCTTACCTACGAGCAGTACTTC.